This TCR beta chain came from a study of T-cell reconstitution after alpha-beta-depleted transplantation in children. The CDR3 is 12 residues long. CDR1 is MNHEY, CDR2 SMNVEV, per germline (reference sequence). V was clipped by 9 bases and J by 5 bases, with 11 bases between them. This clonotype was recorded once. Preparation of the TCRbeta library used unique molecular identifiers. Using its own MiXCR run on the PCR reads, TCRdb lists one record per CDR3 protein. The sample yields 540,000 or so distinct CDR3 sequences, around 23% seen once. The chain uses TRBV27 and TRBJ1-5; D might be TRBD1 (6 bases). Sample: PBMCs, mostly from graft donor cells, taken 360 days after TCRalphabeta/CD19-depleted stem cell transplant. The sequence came from a boy under two years old who had a stem cell transplant for acute myeloid leukemia, so the T cells may come from the graft donor. This chain's CDR3 is CARNGGDQPQHF. The CDR3 nucleotides read TGTGCCAGGAATGGGGGCGATCAGCCCCAGCATTTT.